This is a list of T cell receptor beta chains from one sample in a study of blood T cell repertoires in COVID-19. Assay used: immunoSEQ multiplex PCR; TCRdb lists only in-frame clones, some missing. The sample has some 200,000 clones; approximately 88% are singletons. The material sequenced was PBMCs or T cells enriched from blood (not recorded which). The source is a woman aged 18-29 years who had recovered from COVID-19. Both conserved end residues are part of each CDR3. D genes are given only for firm matches. Only part of the rows carry a size: once, few, many, or a class if the clone is expanded.

>.|TRBV5-1|.|TRBJ1-1|13
TGCGCCAGCAGCCCGGGGAGGGTCACTGAAGCTTTCTTT
CASSPGRVTEAFF
>TRBD1|TRBV27|.|TRBJ2-1|15
TGTGCCAGCAGGGTACCGGGACAGGTTTTCAATGAGCAGTTCTTC
CASRVPGQVFNEQFF
>.|TRBV28|.|TRBJ2-7|13
TGTGCCAGCAGTGTGTACAGAGCTTACGAGCAGTACTTC
CASSVYRAYEQYF
>.|TRBV4-1|.|TRBJ1-1|17
TGCGCCAGCAGCCAAGGCAGCTCTCGGACAGTGAACACTGAAGCTTTCTTT
CASSQGSSRTVNTEAFF
>TRBD1|TRBV11-2|.|TRBJ2-7|16
TGTGCCAGCAGCTTAGAGGGACAGGGGGCCGTTTTCGAGCAGTACTTC
CASSLEGQGAVFEQYF
>.|TRBV14|.|TRBJ1-1|13
TGTGCCAGCAGCCGGGCGCTGAACACTGAAGCTTTCTTT
CASSRALNTEAFF
>.|TRBV2|.|TRBJ2-1|12
TGTGCCAGCAACGGCCCCAGGGATGAGCAGTTCTTC
CASNGPRDEQFF
>.|TRBV3-1/TRBV3-2|.|TRBJ2-5|17
TGTGCCAGCAGCCTCAAACGAGGGTTTCAAAGAGGGGAGACCCAGTACTTC
CASSLKRGFQRGETQYF
>.|TRBV28|.|TRBJ2-7|13
TGTGCCAGCAGTTTGGGGCTGCTCTACGAGCAGTACTTC
CASSLGLLYEQYF
>.|TRBV5-1|.|TRBJ2-5|13
TGCGCCAGCAGCTTGGGCAGCCAAGAGACCCAGTACTTC
CASSLGSQETQYF
>.|TRBV9|few|TRBJ2-1|16
TGTGCCAGCAGCGTACGGGACTTTAGCTCCTACAATGAGCAGTTCTTC
CASSVRDFSSYNEQFF
>.|TRBV18|.|TRBJ1-1|14
TGTGCCAGCTTACTAGGACGTATGAACACTGAAGCTTTCTTT
CASLLGRMNTEAFF
>.|TRBV2|.|TRBJ1-3|14
TGTGCCAGCAGCCAAAGGGAGTCTGGAAACACCATATATTTT
CASSQRESGNTIYF
>.|TRBV5-1|.|TRBJ2-6|18
TGCGCCAGCAGCCCCTCGGCGGGCTATAGCTCTGGGGCCAACGTCCTGACTTTC
CASSPSAGYSSGANVLTF
>.|TRBV3-1/TRBV3-2|.|TRBJ2-1|14
TGTGCCAGCAGCCAAGTATCCACTTACAATGAGCAGTTCTTC
CASSQVSTYNEQFF
>TRBD2|TRBV9|.|TRBJ2-3|14
TGTGCCAGCAGCCCCTTTGTGGGGGGGGATACGCAGTATTTT
CASSPFVGGDTQYF
>.|TRBV5-1|.|TRBJ2-3|14
TGCGCCAGCAGCTTGGCGGGGGGCTCGTATACGCAGTATTTT
CASSLAGGSYTQYF
>.|TRBV29-1|.|TRBJ2-2|14
TGCAGCGTTGAAATCAGTCCAAACACCGGGGAGCTGTTTTTT
CSVEISPNTGELFF
>.|TRBV15|.|TRBJ2-3|16
TGTGCCACCAGCAGATACCAGGAGAGGGGCACAGATACGCAGTATTTT
CATSRYQERGTDTQYF
>TRBD1|TRBV5-6|.|TRBJ2-2|19
TGCGCCAGCAGCCCGGACCGGGACAGGGGGCGATGGGGCACCGGGGAGCTGTTTTTT
CASSPDRDRGRWGTGELFF
>TRBD1|TRBV3-1/TRBV3-2|.|TRBJ2-2|16
TGTGCCAGCAGCTACTCCGGGACAGCGAACACCGGGGAGCTGTTTTTT
CASSYSGTANTGELFF
>.|TRBV3-1/TRBV3-2|few|TRBJ2-2|17
TGTGCCAGCAGCCAAGAGGGGCGGGGGCCCTACACCGGGGAGCTGTTTTTT
CASSQEGRGPYTGELFF
>.|TRBV12-3/TRBV12-4|.|TRBJ1-2|11
TGTGCCAGCAGGGACATCTATGGCTACACCTTC
CASRDIYGYTF
>.|TRBV5-5|.|TRBJ2-3|16
TGTGCCAGCAGCTTCTCTGGGGGCGAGAGCACAGATACGCAGTATTTT
CASSFSGGESTDTQYF
>.|TRBV27|.|TRBJ1-1|13
TGTGCCAGCAGTTTATATAGGGGGACTGAAGCTTTCTTT
CASSLYRGTEAFF
>.|TRBV4-1|.|TRBJ2-7|15
TGCGCCAGCAGCCAGAGACGAGGACAGTCCTACGAGCAGTACTTC
CASSQRRGQSYEQYF
>TRBD2|TRBV5-6|once|TRBJ2-2|15
TGTGCCAGCAGCTTGGGGACTAGGAACACCGGGGAGCTGTTTTTT
CASSLGTRNTGELFF
>TRBD1|TRBV5-4|.|TRBJ2-6|17
TGTGCCAGCAGCTTGAAGGACAGGGGCGCTGGGGCCAACGTCCTGACTTTC
CASSLKDRGAGANVLTF
>TRBD1|TRBV6-5|few|TRBJ2-5|13
TGTGCCAGCAGGACAGGGGAGGTAGAGACCCAGTACTTC
CASRTGEVETQYF
>.|TRBV7-9|.|TRBJ1-3|14
TGTGCCAGCAGCACACCGCAGGGGATTAACACCATATATTTT
CASSTPQGINTIYF
>.|TRBV7-9|.|TRBJ1-5|12
TGTGCCAGCAGCTTTCAGGATCAGCCCCAGCATTTT
CASSFQDQPQHF
>.|TRBV30|few|TRBJ1-6|15
TGTGCCTGGAGTCCTGGGACACCTGGGAATTCACCCCTCCACTTT
CAWSPGTPGNSPLHF
>TRBD1|TRBV28|.|TRBJ2-3|14
TGTGCCAGCAGGGGGACAGTTAACACAGATACGCAGTATTTT
CASRGTVNTDTQYF
>TRBD1|TRBV6-5|.|TRBJ1-5|16
TGTGCCAGCAGTTACGGGGGACAGGGGGCTAGTCAGCCCCAGCATTTT
CASSYGGQGASQPQHF
>TRBD1|TRBV19|.|TRBJ1-5|14
TGTGCCAGTAATATGGGACAGGTAAATCAGCCCCAGCATTTT
CASNMGQVNQPQHF
>TRBD1|TRBV5-4|.|TRBJ2-4|14
TGTGCCAGCAGCTTGGCGACAGGGGGGGACATTCAGTACTTC
CASSLATGGDIQYF
>.|TRBV20-1|.|TRBJ1-2|12
TGCAGTGCTAATGAGGGGCACAACGGCTACACCTTC
CSANEGHNGYTF
>TRBD1|TRBV5-4|.|TRBJ2-5|20
TGTGCCAGCAGCTTTCTTAAATTGTTCGGAGGACAGGGGGCCCGTGAGACCCAGTACTTC
CASSFLKLFGGQGARETQYF
>TRBD2|TRBV4-1|.|TRBJ2-3|20
TGCGCCAGCAGCCAAGGAAGGTGGCGACTAGCGGGGGGCCATGGGGATACGCAGTATTTT
CASSQGRWRLAGGHGDTQYF
>.|TRBV2|.|TRBJ1-4|12
TGTGCCAGCAGTGATCCCCGTGAAAAACTGTTTTTT
CASSDPREKLFF
>TRBD1|TRBV4-1|.|TRBJ2-1|17
TGCGCCAGCAGCCACAGCCCGGACAGGCTCTCCTACAATGAGCAGTTCTTC
CASSHSPDRLSYNEQFF
>.|TRBV3-1/TRBV3-2|.|TRBJ2-1|12
TGTGCCAGCAGCCAAGTCATGAATGAGCAGTTCTTC
CASSQVMNEQFF
>.|TRBV15|.|TRBJ2-1|17
TGTGCCACCAGCAGAGGACACAGGGTAAGGGGCCAAGATGAGCAGTTCTTC
CATSRGHRVRGQDEQFF
>.|TRBV6-5|.|TRBJ1-1|14
TGTGCCAGCAGTCTTCAGCGAGCGAACACTGAAGCTTTCTTT
CASSLQRANTEAFF
>.|TRBV5-1|once|TRBJ2-2|15
TGCGCCAGCAGCTCTCAACAGGCGAACACCGGGGAGCTGTTTTTT
CASSSQQANTGELFF
>.|TRBV5-1|.|TRBJ1-1|16
TGCGCCAGCAGCTTGGAATTGGCAGGGGTGAACACTGAAGCTTTCTTT
CASSLELAGVNTEAFF
>TRBD1|TRBV7-9|few|TRBJ2-7|16
TGTGCCATCGCGGGGACAGGGCGCTCTGATGGCTACGAGCAGTACTTC
CAIAGTGRSDGYEQYF
>.|TRBV5-6|.|TRBJ1-6|17
TGTGCCAGCAGCCCCCTCGGGAGGGACGGACCAAATTCACCCCTCCACTTT
CASSPLGRDGPNSPLHF
>.|TRBV2|.|TRBJ1-1|14
TGTGCCAGCAGTACATCGGGATTAACCACTGAAGCTTTCTTT
CASSTSGLTTEAFF
>TRBD2|TRBV11-2|few|TRBJ2-1|17
TGTGCCAGCAGCTTAGGGTCCAGTCTAGCGGGGGGCAATGAGCAGTTCTTC
CASSLGSSLAGGNEQFF
>TRBD1|TRBV5-6|.|TRBJ1-2|16
TGTGCCAGCAGCTTGGATGGGACAGGGAAGGCCTATGGCTACACCTTC
CASSLDGTGKAYGYTF
>.|TRBV5-1|once|TRBJ2-2|12
TGCGCCAGCAGCTTGTCCAGGGACAAGCTGTTTTTT
CASSLSRDKLFF
>TRBD2|TRBV2|.|TRBJ2-5|19
TGTGCCAGCAGTGAATGGATCGGGACTAGCGGGGGGGCCCGGGAGACCCAGTACTTC
CASSEWIGTSGGARETQYF
>.|TRBV5-6|.|TRBJ2-5|13
TGTGCCAGCAGCACTCCAGGGGAAGAGACCCAGTACTTC
CASSTPGEETQYF
>.|TRBV28|.|TRBJ1-5|14
TGTGCCAGCACAAGCCGTGATAGCAATCAGCCCCAGCATTTT
CASTSRDSNQPQHF